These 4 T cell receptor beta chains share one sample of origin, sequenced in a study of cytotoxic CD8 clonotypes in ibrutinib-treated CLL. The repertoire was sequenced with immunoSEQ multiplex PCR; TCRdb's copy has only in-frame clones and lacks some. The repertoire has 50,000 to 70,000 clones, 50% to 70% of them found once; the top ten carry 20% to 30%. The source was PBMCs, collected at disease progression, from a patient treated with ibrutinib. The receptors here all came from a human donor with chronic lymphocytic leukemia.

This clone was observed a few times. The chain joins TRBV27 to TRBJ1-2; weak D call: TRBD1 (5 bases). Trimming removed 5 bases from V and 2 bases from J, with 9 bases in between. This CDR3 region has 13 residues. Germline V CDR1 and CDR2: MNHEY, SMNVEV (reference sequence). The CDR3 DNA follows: TGTGCCAGCAGTAAACAGGAGAACTATGGCTACACCTTC. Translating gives CASSKQENYGYTF.

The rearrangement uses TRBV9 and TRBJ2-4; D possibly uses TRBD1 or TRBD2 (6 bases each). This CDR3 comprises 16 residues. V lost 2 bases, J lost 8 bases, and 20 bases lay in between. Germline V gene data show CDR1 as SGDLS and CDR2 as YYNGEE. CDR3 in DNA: TGTGCCAGCAGCGTTTCTCTTTATTCCGGGGGCCACATTCAGTACTTC. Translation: CASSVSLYSGGHIQYF.

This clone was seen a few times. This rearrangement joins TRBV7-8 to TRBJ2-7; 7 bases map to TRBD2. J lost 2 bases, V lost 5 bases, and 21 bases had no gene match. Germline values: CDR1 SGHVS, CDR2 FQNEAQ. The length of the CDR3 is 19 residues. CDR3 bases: TGTGCCAGCAGCCCCCGCGGGGCAAGAGCCAGCGGGGCCGCCTACGAGCAGTACTTC. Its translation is CASSPRGARASGAAYEQYF. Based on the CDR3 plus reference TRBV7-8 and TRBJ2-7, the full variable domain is GAGVSQSPRYKVAKRGQDVALRCDPISGHVSLFWYQQALGQGPEFLTYFQNEAQLDKSGLPSDRFFAERPEGSVSTLKIQRTQQEDSAVYLCASSPRGARASGAAYEQYFGPGTRLTVT.

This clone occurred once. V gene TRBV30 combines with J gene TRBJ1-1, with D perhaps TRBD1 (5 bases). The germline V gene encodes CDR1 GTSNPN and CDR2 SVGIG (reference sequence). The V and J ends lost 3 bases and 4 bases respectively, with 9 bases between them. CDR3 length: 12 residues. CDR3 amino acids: CAWSRDSTEAFF. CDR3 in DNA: TGTGCCTGGAGCAGGGATAGCACTGAAGCTTTCTTT.